This TCR beta chain was identified during a study of blood T cell repertoires in COVID-19. Study as a whole: The United States, Italy and Spain supplied acute and convalescent COVID-19 samples. Nucleic acid was either cDNA or gDNA, and it came from T cells, B-cell-depleted T cells, or PBMCs.

In the authors' workflow: Estimation of nucleated cell counts relied on the amplification of reference gene primers. Sequencing used immunoSEQ multiplex PCR; TCRdb keeps in-frame clones, though not all of them. D and trimming were read from the DNA, whereas the V and J calls and clone size are those reported in that table. The table shows about 51,000 clones, with 75% to 90% occurring only once. Looked up from germline, CDR1 is SGDLS and CDR2 is YYNGEE. Trimming removed 7 bases from V and 3 bases from J, with 8 bases in between. This CDR3 has 11 amino acids. Sequencing was done on a sample of peripheral blood. The V and J genes are TRBV9 and TRBJ2-7; D perhaps matches TRBD1 (6 bases). The receptor's source is a man aged 55 to 70 with acute or convalescent COVID-19. The CDR3 DNA is TGTGCCAGCGAGGGGGACTACGAGCAGTACTTC. Protein product: CASEGDYEQYF.